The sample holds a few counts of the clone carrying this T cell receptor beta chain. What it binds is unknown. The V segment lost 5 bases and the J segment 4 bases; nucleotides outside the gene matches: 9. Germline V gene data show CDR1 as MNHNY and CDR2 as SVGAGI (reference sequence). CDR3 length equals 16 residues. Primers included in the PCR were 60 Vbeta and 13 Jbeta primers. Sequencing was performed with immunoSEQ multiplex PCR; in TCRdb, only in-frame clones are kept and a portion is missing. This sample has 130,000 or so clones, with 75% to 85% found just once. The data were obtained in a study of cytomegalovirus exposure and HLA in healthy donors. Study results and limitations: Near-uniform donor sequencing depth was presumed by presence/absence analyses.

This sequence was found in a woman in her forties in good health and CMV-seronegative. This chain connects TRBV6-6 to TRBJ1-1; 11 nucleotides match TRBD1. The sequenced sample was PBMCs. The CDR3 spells CASSPRTGGYFTEAFF. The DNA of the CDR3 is TGTGCCAGCAGTCCAAGGACAGGGGGCTACTTCACTGAAGCTTTCTTT.